This passage covers 6 T cell receptor beta chains from one sample sequenced in a study of naive and memory T cell subsets. The beta constant-region primer was an equimolar mix of two oligonucleotides covering TRBC1 and TRBC2. TCRdb reprocessed the UMI-ligation and nested PCR reads with MiXCR, giving one entry per CDR3 protein. The sample comprises around 40,000 distinct CDR3 sequences, roughly 14% of which are singletons, and more than 20% rests with the top ten. Input material: effector memory CD4+ T cells from blood. Noted subset: effector memory, CD45RA- CD27-. The receptors were gathered from a human donor in good health.

This clonotype was seen only a few times. This chain links TRBV7-2 with TRBJ2-3; D remains ambiguous. CDR1 and CDR2 (germline): SGHTA, FQGNSA. Trimming removed 5 bases from V and 1 base from J, with 7 bases in between. CDR3 length equals 13 residues. CDR3 sequence: CASSPERTDTQYF. Written as DNA, the CDR3 is TGTGCCAGCAGCCCCGAACGCACAGATACGCAGTATTTT.

In its sample, this clonotype was seen a few times. The gene calls are TRBV27 and TRBJ2-2; D is unresolved. Looked up from germline, CDR1 is MNHEY and CDR2 is SMNVEV (reference sequence). V was trimmed by 5 bases and J by 7 bases, leaving 11 bases between them. CDR3 size: 13 residues. CDR3 coding DNA: TGTGCCAGCAGTCGGTTAGCACACGGGGAGCTGTTTTTT. It is translated as CASSRLAHGELFF.

The chain recombines TRBV7-2 with TRBJ2-3, with 12 bases lining up with TRBD1. The CDR3 has 15 amino acids. Germline trimming cut 0 bases from V and 11 bases from J; bases unmatched to any gene: 6. CDR1 SGHTA and CDR2 FQGNSA come from the germline V gene. This CDR3 reads CASSLAPGQGALQYF. DNA of the CDR3: TGTGCCAGCAGCTTAGCGCCGGGACAGGGGGCCCTGCAGTATTTT.

The V call is TRBV2, the J call TRBJ1-1; D may be TRBD1 (6 bases). The CDR3 loop spans 14 amino acids. Trimming removed 8 bases from V and 1 base from J, with 14 bases in between. Germline V gene data show CDR1 as SNHLY and CDR2 as FYNNEI. The CDR3 region has the DNA TGTGCCAGCTCCAAAGGGGGGGGGAACACTGAAGCTTTCTTT. It yields the protein CASSKGGGNTEAFF.

The V and J genes are TRBV28 and TRBJ2-7; 9 bases match TRBD2. The germline V gene encodes CDR1 MDHEN and CDR2 SYDVKM. V lost 5 bases, J lost 0 bases, and 17 bases stayed unmatched. The CDR3 runs to 19 residues. Here the CDR3 reads CASSDGLLSGRPNSYEQYF. The CDR3 nucleotides are TGTGCCAGCAGTGACGGACTACTGAGCGGGAGGCCAAACTCCTACGAGCAGTACTTC.

This chain links TRBV3-1 with TRBJ1-1; D remains ambiguous. V gave up 0 bases and J gave up 2 bases, with 10 bases separating them. This CDR3 comprises 15 residues. The V gene's germline CDR1 is LGHDT and CDR2 YNNKEL (reference sequence). Written as DNA, the CDR3 is TGTGCCAGCAGCCAAGATCCCGACATCAACACTGAAGCTTTCTTT. This encodes CASSQDPDINTEAFF. The full variable domain, in which reference TRBV3-1 and TRBJ1-1 provide the parts outside the CDR3, is DTAVSQTPKYLVTQMGNDKSIKCEQNLGHDTMYWYKQDSKKFLKIMFSYNNKELIINETVPNRFSPKSPDKAHLNLHINSLELGDSAVYFCASSQDPDINTEAFFGQGTRLTVV.